Below are 32 T cell receptor beta chains sequenced from a single sample in a study of blood T cell repertoires in COVID-19 (dated by TCRdb to the early 2020s). The protocol used for the library was the immunoSEQ multiplex PCR assay. This immuneACCESS table, as held by TCRdb, lists in-frame sequences with V and J called but not all clones. Of the missing ones, under half trace to an unresolved V gene in checked studies; the others have no known cause. The sample has roughly 86,000 clones on record, 70% to 90% of them singletons. 3% of the sample is taken by the ten largest. Sequencing was carried out using peripheral blood. The source of these receptors is a woman of 80 years or more with COVID-19, enrolled during active disease.

This chain links TRBV4-1 with TRBJ1-4; D is perhaps TRBD1 (6 bases). The CDR3 runs to 13 residues. The V gene's germline CDR1 is MGHRA and CDR2 YSYEKL. Between the trimmed V and J ends, which lost 1 base and 10 bases, there was a span of 10 bases. The CDR3 DNA follows: TGCGCCAGCAGCCAAGTCTGGGGGCCAAAACTGTTTTTT. Its protein product is CASSQVWGPKLFF.

The chain recombines TRBV5-1 with TRBJ2-5; weak D call: TRBD1 (6 bases). Trimming left V 4 bases short and J 4 bases short, with 11 bases between. Germline V gene sequence: CDR1 SGHRS, CDR2 YFSETQ. This CDR3 spans 13 amino acids. The CDR3 nucleotides read TGCGCCAGCAGCCAACCAGGGGTAGAGACCCAGTACTTC. Amino acid sequence: CASSQPGVETQYF.

The chain recombines TRBV5-4 with TRBJ2-6; the D gene is possibly TRBD1 (5 bases). This CDR3 has 16 amino acids. Germline values: CDR1 SGHNT, CDR2 YYREEE (reference sequence). V was clipped by 2 bases and J by 0 bases, with 9 bases between them. CDR3 sequence (DNA): TGTGCCAGCAGCTTAGGGGTCTCCTCTGGGGCCAACGTCCTGACTTTC. It specifies CASSLGVSSGANVLTF.

This sequence joins TRBV19 and TRBJ2-5; the D gene is possibly TRBD2 (7 bases). V was trimmed by 2 bases and J by 7 bases, leaving 11 bases between them. Germline lookup yields CDR1 LNHDA and CDR2 SQIVND (reference sequence). This CDR3 is 13 amino acids long. CDR3 nucleotides: TGTGCCAGTAGTATACAGGGAGGGGGGACCCAGTACTTC. Its translation: CASSIQGGGTQYF.

The rearrangement links TRBV28 to TRBJ2-7, with a possible D match to TRBD2 (5 bases). Germline values: CDR1 MDHEN, CDR2 SYDVKM. Trimming took 3 bases from V and 0 from J, leaving 12 bases between them. The CDR3 contains 15 residues. Here the CDR3 DNA reads TGTGCCAGCAGTTTGATGGTCGGGGTCTCCTACGAGCAGTACTTC. It codes for CASSLMVGVSYEQYF.

Points on this clone: Other DNA sequences within the sample encode an identical CDR3. The rearrangement uses TRBV27 and TRBJ2-2; a possible D gene is TRBD1 (6 bases). CDR1 is MNHEY, CDR2 SMNVEV, per germline (reference sequence). This CDR3 spans 14 amino acids. The V and J ends lost 3 bases and 3 bases respectively, with 8 bases between them. The CDR3 spells CASSFDRYTGELFF. Written as DNA, the CDR3 is TGTGCCAGCAGTTTTGACAGGTACACCGGGGAGCTGTTTTTT.

This clone was seen just once. V and J are TRBV7-6 and TRBJ2-7, with D possibly TRBD2 on 5 matching bases. Germline V CDR1 and CDR2: SGHVS, FNYEAQ. Trimming took off 1 base at V and 0 bases at J, with 16 bases between the two ends. CDR3 length: 17 residues. CDR3 protein: CASSLVSASTLSYEQYF. The CDR3 nucleotides read TGTGCCAGCAGCTTAGTCTCGGCTAGCACCCTCTCCTACGAGCAGTACTTC.

The J gene is TRBJ1-3, the V gene TRBV6-2 or TRBV6-3, with D maybe TRBD1 (5 bases). The CDR3 covers 16 residues. Trimming removed 4 bases at V and 3 bases at J, with 16 bases between. Germline CDR1 reads MNHEY; CDR2 reads SVGEGT. This CDR3 reads CASSFTRQRIGNTIYF. DNA of the CDR3: TGTGCCAGCAGTTTCACGAGACAGAGAATTGGAAACACCATATATTTT.

The J gene is TRBJ2-3, the V gene TRBV5-1, with D perhaps matching TRBD2 (6 bases). This CDR3 has 13 amino acids. Between the trimmed V and J ends, which lost 4 bases and 4 bases, there was a span of 10 bases. Germline V CDR1 and CDR2: SGHRS, YFSETQ. DNA of the CDR3: TGCGCCAGCAGCCCCTGGGGGGCAGATACGCAGTATTTT. As protein: CASSPWGADTQYF.

The chain employs TRBV6-2 or TRBV6-3 and TRBJ1-1; 8 positions agree with TRBD1. Germline CDR1 MNHEY, CDR2 SVGEGT. This CDR3 region has 14 residues. J gave up 6 bases and V 5 bases, and 8 bases lay outside the gene matches. The CDR3 spells CASSRLRDRPEAFF. The DNA of the CDR3 is TGTGCCAGCAGTCGCCTCCGGGACAGGCCTGAAGCTTTCTTT.

The chain employs TRBV23-1 and TRBJ1-1; D uncertain. TRBV23-1 counts as an open reading frame of uncertain function. V lost 2 bases to trimming and J lost 0 bases, with 22 bases between them. The CDR3 runs 19 residues. The CDR3 is CASSQRKGVKASMNTEAFF. The CDR3 bases are TGCGCCAGCAGTCAAAGGAAGGGAGTCAAAGCTTCGATGAACACTGAAGCTTTCTTT.

The V gene is TRBV27, the J gene TRBJ2-3; TRBD2 matches 7 bases. The CDR3 covers 17 residues. Losses at the gene ends were 5 bases for V and 0 bases for J; bases not matched to a gene: 11. The germline V gene encodes CDR1 MNHEY and CDR2 SMNVEV (reference sequence). The CDR3 loop is CASSKRSGRVSTDTQYF. CDR3 nucleotide sequence: TGTGCCAGCAGTAAAAGGTCGGGGAGGGTGAGCACAGATACGCAGTATTTT.

The chain is built from TRBV6-5 and TRBJ1-1; TRBD1 agrees at 7 bases. Trimming cost V 6 bases and J 1 base; bases outside gene matches: 5. CDR3 length: 14 amino acids. Germline V CDR1 and CDR2: MNHEY, SVGAGI. CDR3 sequence (DNA): TGTGCCAGCAGCGAGACAGGGCGGAACACTGAAGCTTTCTTT. Translating gives CASSETGRNTEAFF.

V and J are TRBV7-2 and TRBJ2-2, with D perhaps TRBD1 (5 bases). With 4 bases removed from V and 5 bases from J, the gap between germline ends came to 11 bases. The CDR3 runs 14 residues. CDR1 is SGHTA, CDR2 FQGNSA, per germline. This chain's CDR3 is CASSYRQGTGELFF. CDR3 DNA sequence: TGTGCCAGCAGCTATCGGCAGGGAACCGGGGAGCTGTTTTTT.

V usage is TRBV19 and J usage is TRBJ1-6; 7 nucleotides line up with TRBD1. Per the germline V gene, CDR1 is LNHDA and CDR2 is SQIVND (reference sequence). Unmatched junction bases numbered 8, after V lost 11 bases and J lost 7 bases. The CDR3 is 13 residues long. CDR3 nucleotide sequence: TGTGCCCGAAACGCCAGGGGGAATTCACCCCTCCACTTT. Translation gives CARNARGNSPLHF.

The CDR3, as DNA: TGCGCCAGCTTTTCTGGAGTGCTAGCGGGAGTGGATGAGCAGTTCTTC. Its protein product is CASFSGVLAGVDEQFF. The chain has TRBV5-1 and TRBJ2-1, with 10 positions matching TRBD2. Germline assignment: CDR1 SGHRS and CDR2 YFSETQ. CDR3 length equals 16 residues. V shed 7 bases and J 8 bases; nucleotides not matched to a gene: 15.

The genes are TRBV11-2 and TRBJ1-1, with a possible D match to TRBD1 (6 bases). Germline assignment: CDR1 SGHAT and CDR2 FQNNGV. There are 14 residues in the CDR3. Trimming removed 2 bases at V and 4 bases at J, with 11 bases between. This CDR3 is CASSLMGASTEAFF. The CDR3 DNA follows: TGTGCCAGCAGCTTAATGGGGGCAAGCACTGAAGCTTTCTTT.

The rearrangement joins TRBV18 to TRBJ2-5; 7 bases fit TRBD1. J was trimmed by 5 bases and V by 2 bases; bases with no gene match: 8. This CDR3 is built from 15 residues. Germline V gene data show CDR1 as KGHSH and CDR2 as LQKENI. The CDR3 DNA sequence: TGTGCCAGCTCACCAGACCGACAGGGAAGTGAGACCCAGTACTTC. As protein: CASSPDRQGSETQYF.

J is TRBJ2-7 and V is TRBV7-8; tentative D call: TRBD1 (5 bases). This CDR3 is built from 14 residues. The V end was cut by 3 bases, the J end by 3 bases, with 12 bases between. From germline, CDR1 is SGHVS and CDR2 FQNEAQ. The CDR3 DNA sequence: TGTGCCAGCAGCTTCTCAGGGAAAGGCTACGAGCAGTACTTC. Its translation: CASSFSGKGYEQYF.

The genes are TRBV19 and TRBJ1-2, with no clear D. Trimming removed 3 bases from V and 8 bases from J, with 10 bases in between. CDR1 is LNHDA, CDR2 SQIVND, per germline (reference sequence). CDR3 length: 12 residues. CDR3: CASSIVGRGYTF. The CDR3 DNA is TGTGCCAGTAGTATCGTAGGGAGAGGCTACACCTTC.

The chain carries TRBV2 and TRBJ1-1, with D perhaps matching TRBD1 (5 bases). The germline V and J ends were trimmed by 5 bases and 4 bases, with 11 bases remaining between them. The CDR3 length is 13 residues. Germline CDR1 is SNHLY and CDR2 is FYNNEI. DNA for the CDR3: TGTGCCAGCAGTTCCTCAGGGTCCACTGAAGCTTTCTTT. This translates into CASSSSGSTEAFF. The entire variable domain, with the rest obtained from reference TRBV2 and TRBJ1-1, is as follows: EPEVTQTPSHQVTQMGQEVILRCVPISNHLYFYWYRQILGQKVEFLVSFYNNEISEKSEIFDDQFSVERPDGSNFTLKIRSTKLEDSAMYFCASSSSGSTEAFFGQGTRLTVV.

The chain employs TRBV7-2 and TRBJ1-2; the match to TRBD1 covers 7 bases. There are 15 residues in the CDR3. Trimming at V came to 4 bases and at J to 2 bases, leaving 7 bases not matched to a gene. Germline CDR1 is SGHTA and CDR2 is FQGNSA. The DNA for the CDR3 is TGTGCCAGCAGCTCCATTGGGACAGCCAACTATGGCTACACCTTC. Protein product: CASSSIGTANYGYTF.

The chain couples TRBV18 to TRBJ1-4; TRBD1 is a possible D gene (6 bases). CDR1 is KGHSH, CDR2 LQKENI, per germline. V lost 1 base to trimming and J lost 7 bases, with 13 bases between them. The CDR3 runs 15 residues. CDR3 bases: TGTGCCAGCTCACCACTGGTTCAGGGGAGTGAAAAACTGTTTTTT. As protein: CASSPLVQGSEKLFF.

The chain couples TRBV27 to TRBJ2-5; TRBD1 might be the D (6 bases). The CDR3 is 15 amino acids. With 5 bases removed from V and 4 bases from J, the gap between germline ends came to 17 bases. Germline V CDR1 and CDR2: MNHEY, SMNVEV (reference sequence). The CDR3 DNA reads TGTGCCAGCAGTACTATCTTTGACAGGTCAGAGACCCAGTACTTC. Encoded protein: CASSTIFDRSETQYF.

This clone was counted once. The chain has TRBV7-2 and TRBJ2-3, with D perhaps TRBD1 (6 bases). CDR3 size: 18 residues. V dropped 2 bases and J dropped 0 bases, with 18 bases sitting between them. Germline CDR1 is SGHTA and CDR2 is FQGNSA. The CDR3 protein is CASSLKGLGATSTDTQYF. The DNA for the CDR3 is TGTGCCAGCAGCTTAAAGGGGTTGGGGGCTACTAGCACAGATACGCAGTATTTT.

The chain employs TRBV6-2 or TRBV6-3 and TRBJ2-7; D not resolved. Germline-derived CDR1 and CDR2 are MNHEY and SVGEGT. V was pared by 1 base and J by 6 bases, with 4 bases between. The CDR3 is 11 residues long. The CDR3 DNA is TGTGCCAGCAGTTACTGGAGCGAGCAGTACTTC. This codes for CASSYWSEQYF.

The gene calls are TRBV27 and TRBJ2-7, with 10 bases fitting TRBD1. The length of the CDR3 is 19 residues. Germline-derived CDR1 and CDR2 are MNHEY and SMNVEV (reference sequence). Trimming removed 3 bases from V and 1 base from J; junction bases left unmatched: 15. The CDR3 region has the DNA TGTGCCAGCAGTTTGTCTCCCGGGACAGGGGACGGGAGTTCCTACGAGCAGTACTTC. This gives the protein CASSLSPGTGDGSSYEQYF.

The chain links TRBV29-1 to TRBJ2-4, with TRBD2 identical over 9 bases. This CDR3 contains 13 residues. The germline CDR1 and CDR2 sequences are SQVTM and ANQGSEA. The V segment lost 1 base and the J segment 7 bases; nucleotides outside the gene matches: 2. CDR3 sequence: CSVEGLAENIQYF. The CDR3 DNA reads TGCAGCGTTGAAGGACTAGCGGAGAACATTCAGTACTTC.

This chain connects TRBV2 to TRBJ1-3; the match to TRBD1 covers 8 bases. The CDR3 totals 13 residues. Trimming cost V 8 bases and J 2 bases; bases outside gene matches: 2. Germline loops: CDR1 SNHLY, CDR2 FYNNEI. The CDR3 loop reads CASEQGAGNTIYF. In nucleotides, the CDR3 is TGTGCCAGCGAACAGGGGGCTGGAAACACCATATATTTT.

The rearrangement joins TRBV5-1 to TRBJ2-3, with TRBD1 matching 12 bases. The V and J ends lost 4 bases and 2 bases, in that order; junction bases with no gene match: 5. The CDR3 sequence is 16 residues long. CDR1 is SGHRS, CDR2 YFSETQ, per germline. The DNA of the CDR3 is TGCGCCAGCAGCCCTGGGACAGGGGGCATCACAGATACGCAGTATTTT. Amino acid sequence: CASSPGTGGITDTQYF. Combining the CDR3 with reference TRBV5-1 and TRBJ2-3 gives the whole variable domain KAGVTQTPRYLIKTRGQQVTLSCSPISGHRSVSWYQQTPGQGLQFLFEYFSETQRNKGNFPGRFSGRQFSNSRSEMNVSTLELGDSALYLCASSPGTGGITDTQYFGPGTRLTVL.

The J gene is TRBJ2-3, the V gene TRBV7-2; TRBD2 aligns across 9 bases. Germline assignment: CDR1 SGHTA and CDR2 FQGNSA. V trimming: 3 bases; J trimming: 0 bases; junction bases outside the gene matches: 10. The CDR3 extends over 18 amino acids. The CDR3 spells CASSFVLAGHRSTDTQYF. The CDR3 region has the DNA TGTGCCAGCAGCTTTGTCCTAGCGGGGCACAGAAGCACAGATACGCAGTATTTT.

This rearrangement joins TRBV3-1 (or the pseudogene TRBV3-2) to TRBJ2-2, with no clear D. The CDR3 runs 14 residues. In germline, CDR1 is LGHDT, CDR2 YNNKEL (reference sequence). V was shortened by 2 bases and J by 5 bases, with 9 bases between the two germline ends. CDR3 sequence (DNA): TGTGCCAGCAGCCAACGTGCAGCGACCGGGGAGCTGTTTTTT. Protein product: CASSQRAATGELFF.